A selection of T cell receptor beta chains follows, all from one sample in a study of T-cell reconstitution after alpha-beta-depleted transplantation in children. One entry per CDR3 protein, called by TCRdb with MiXCR from the PCR reads. The sample yields around 50,000 distinct CDR3 sequences, around 56% seen once. Material: peripheral blood, obtained before TCRalphabeta/CD19-depleted stem cell transplant. The source is a boy younger than two with SCID, due to receive a stem cell transplant. The CDR3 runs from the conserved cysteine through the conserved F or W. The D gene is left open where the match is weak. Clone size is not always given. Where it is, it says once, few, many or a class for expanded clones.

CDR3 DNA: TGTGCCAGCAGCCCGATGGACCGGTGGACAGGTAGGTCCTACAATGAGCAGTTCTTC
CDR3 protein: CASSPMDRWTGRSYNEQFF
V gene: TRBV7-8
J gene: TRBJ2-1
clone size: few
D gene: TRBD1

CDR3 DNA: TGCAGTGCTAGAGATGTGTGGGGTGAAGCTTTCTTT
CDR3 protein: CSARDVWGEAFF
V gene: TRBV20-1
J gene: TRBJ1-1
clone size: .
D gene: .

CDR3 DNA: TGCAGTGCGCCTCTGCCCCGGGGAGATCAGCCCCAGCATTTT
CDR3 protein: CSAPLPRGDQPQHF
V gene: TRBV20-1
J gene: TRBJ1-5
clone size: .
D gene: .

CDR3 DNA: TGTGCCAGCAGTTTCTACAATGAGCAGTTCTTC
CDR3 protein: CASSFYNEQFF
V gene: TRBV27
J gene: TRBJ2-1
clone size: few
D gene: .

CDR3 DNA: TGCAGTGCTAGAGGACAGGGGATTTACGAGCAGTACTTC
CDR3 protein: CSARGQGIYEQYF
V gene: TRBV20-1
J gene: TRBJ2-7
clone size: .
D gene: TRBD1

CDR3 DNA: TGTGCCAGCAGCTTAGAGGGGGTTTATGGCTACACCTTC
CDR3 protein: CASSLEGVYGYTF
V gene: TRBV7-6
J gene: TRBJ1-2
clone size: .
D gene: .

CDR3 DNA: TGTGCCAGCAGCCAAGGACAAAACACCGGGGAGCTGTTTTTT
CDR3 protein: CASSQGQNTGELFF
V gene: TRBV9
J gene: TRBJ2-2
clone size: .
D gene: .

CDR3 DNA: TGTGCCAGCAGCCCAAGGACCCGACTTTACACCGGGGAGCTGTTTTTT
CDR3 protein: CASSPRTRLYTGELFF
V gene: TRBV11-1
J gene: TRBJ2-2
clone size: many
D gene: .

CDR3 DNA: TGCGCCAGCAGCTTGGTTGGGGGCGAGGCTGGAAACACCATATATTTT
CDR3 protein: CASSLVGGEAGNTIYF
V gene: TRBV5-1
J gene: TRBJ1-3
clone size: .
D gene: .

CDR3 DNA: TGTGCCAGCAGCCTTGGGACTAGCGGGGGTCGGCAGTTCTTC
CDR3 protein: CASSLGTSGGRQFF
V gene: TRBV3-1
J gene: TRBJ2-1
clone size: once
D gene: TRBD2

CDR3 DNA: TGCGCCAGCAGGGACACCGGTCGGGCCAACAATGAGCAGTTCTTC
CDR3 protein: CASRDTGRANNEQFF
V gene: TRBV5-1
J gene: TRBJ2-1
clone size: .
D gene: .

CDR3 DNA: TGTGCCAGCAGCTCGGGGTCGGTGGGCACTGAAGCTTTCTTT
CDR3 protein: CASSSGSVGTEAFF
V gene: TRBV7-6
J gene: TRBJ1-1
clone size: .
D gene: .

CDR3 DNA: TGTGCCATCGGCCCCGGGGGGGGCTGGAAGGATCAGCCCCAGCATTTT
CDR3 protein: CAIGPGGGWKDQPQHF
V gene: TRBV4-2
J gene: TRBJ1-5
clone size: .
D gene: .

CDR3 DNA: TGCAGTGCTAGCTCGGAGGGGACGGGTACGCAGTATTTT
CDR3 protein: CSASSEGTGTQYF
V gene: TRBV20-1
J gene: TRBJ2-3
clone size: .
D gene: .

CDR3 DNA: TGTGCCAGCAGCCGCGCGGTATCGCTGAACACTGAAGCTTTCTTT
CDR3 protein: CASSRAVSLNTEAFF
V gene: TRBV14
J gene: TRBJ1-1
clone size: .
D gene: .

CDR3 DNA: TGTGCCAGCAGCTTAATGCTAGCGACTAGCACAGATACGCAGTATTTT
CDR3 protein: CASSLMLATSTDTQYF
V gene: TRBV7-2
J gene: TRBJ2-3
clone size: .
D gene: .